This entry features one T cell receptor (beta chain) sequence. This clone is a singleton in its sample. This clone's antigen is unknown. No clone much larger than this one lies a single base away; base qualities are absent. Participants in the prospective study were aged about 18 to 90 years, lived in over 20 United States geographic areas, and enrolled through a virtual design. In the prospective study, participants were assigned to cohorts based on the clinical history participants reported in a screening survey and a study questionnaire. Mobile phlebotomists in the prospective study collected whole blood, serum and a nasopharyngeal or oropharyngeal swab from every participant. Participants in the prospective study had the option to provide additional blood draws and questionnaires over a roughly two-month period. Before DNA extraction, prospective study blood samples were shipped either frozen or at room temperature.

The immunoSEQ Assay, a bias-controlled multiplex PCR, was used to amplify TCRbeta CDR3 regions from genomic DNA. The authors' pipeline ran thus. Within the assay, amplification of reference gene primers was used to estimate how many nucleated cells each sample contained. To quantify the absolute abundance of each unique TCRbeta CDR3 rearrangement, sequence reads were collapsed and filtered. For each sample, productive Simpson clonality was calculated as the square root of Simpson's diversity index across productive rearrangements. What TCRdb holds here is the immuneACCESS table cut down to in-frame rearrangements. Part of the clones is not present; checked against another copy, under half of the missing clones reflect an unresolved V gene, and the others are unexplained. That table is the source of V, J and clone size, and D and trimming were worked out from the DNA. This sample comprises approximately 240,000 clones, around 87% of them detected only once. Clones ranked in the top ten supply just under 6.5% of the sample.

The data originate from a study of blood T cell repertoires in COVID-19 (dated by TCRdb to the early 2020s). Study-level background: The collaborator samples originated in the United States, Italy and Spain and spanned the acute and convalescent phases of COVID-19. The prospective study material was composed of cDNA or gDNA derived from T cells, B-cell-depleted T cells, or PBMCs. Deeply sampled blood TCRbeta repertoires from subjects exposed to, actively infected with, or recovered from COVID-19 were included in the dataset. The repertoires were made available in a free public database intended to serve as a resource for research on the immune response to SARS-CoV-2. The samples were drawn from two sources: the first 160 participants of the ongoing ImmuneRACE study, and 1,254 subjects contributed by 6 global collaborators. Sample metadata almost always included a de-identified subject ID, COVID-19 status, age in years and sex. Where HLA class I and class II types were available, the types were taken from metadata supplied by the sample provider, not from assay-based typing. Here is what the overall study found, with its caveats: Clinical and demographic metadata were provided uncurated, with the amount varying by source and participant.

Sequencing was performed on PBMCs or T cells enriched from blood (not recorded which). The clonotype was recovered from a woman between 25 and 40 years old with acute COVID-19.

The CDR3 protein sequence reads: CASSLTGANEQFF. At the DNA level, the sequence is TGTGCCAGCAGCTTGACAGGCGCCAATGAGCAGTTCTTC. The V and J genes are TRBV5-4 and TRBJ2-1, and perhaps TRBD1 as D gene, on 5 matching bases. Counted from cysteine to phenylalanine, this CDR3 has 13 amino acids. Only CDR3 DNA remains: 39 bases, in frame from the first base. V loses 1 base, J loses 6 bases, and the germline ends lie 8 bases apart. Based on the germline V gene (reference sequence), the CDR1 and CDR2 sequences are SGHNT and YYREEE. Here the CDR3 is joined to the reference TRBV5-4 and TRBJ2-1 genes, and the full variable domain is: ETGVTQSPTHLIKTRGQQVTLRCSSQSGHNTVSWYQQALGQGPQFIFQYYREEENGRGNFPPRFSGLQFPNYSSELNVNALELDDSALYLCASSLTGANEQFFGPGTRLTVL.